The 18 T cell receptor beta chains presented below share a single source sample, sequenced in a study of T cell responses to AZD1222 COVID-19 vaccine. Assay used: immunoSEQ multiplex PCR; TCRdb lists only in-frame clones, some missing. The data contain 110,000 to 150,000 clones, about 90% of them singletons. The sequencing here drew on peripheral blood, taken on day 0 of AZD1222 vaccination. These TCRs come from an adult in good health.

This clone showed up just once. The gene calls are TRBV19 and TRBJ1-2, with unresolved D. The CDR3 covers 10 residues. CDR1 and CDR2 from the germline V gene are LNHDA and SQIVND (reference sequence). V gave up 8 bases and J gave up 11 bases, with 12 bases separating them. CDR3: CASGTFWYTF. The CDR3 DNA follows: TGTGCCAGTGGCACCTTTTGGTACACCTTC.

V is TRBV5-1 and J is TRBJ2-3; 7 bases align to TRBD2. The CDR3 has 16 amino acids. V lost 0 bases to trimming and J lost 3 bases; unmatched junction nucleotides: 7. Germline V gene lookup returns CDR1 SGHRS and CDR2 YFSETQ. The CDR3 coding sequence is TGCGCCAGCAGCTTGGAGGGCGGGAGAGGGACAGATACGCAGTATTTT. It is translated as CASSLEGGRGTDTQYF.

This clone was recorded once. The chain employs TRBV28 and TRBJ2-5, with 15 positions matching TRBD2. The CDR3 is 14 residues long. Germline CDR1 MDHEN, CDR2 SYDVKM. The V and J ends lost 8 bases and 2 bases, in that order; junction bases with no gene match: 0. The CDR3 bases are TGTGCCAGCGGACTAGCGGGAGGGCAAGAGACCCAGTACTTC. Its translation is CASGLAGGQETQYF.

The chain's CDR3 is CASSLRRVEAFF. CDR3 sequence (DNA): TGTGCCAGCAGTTTACGTAGGGTTGAAGCTTTCTTT. The chain recombines TRBV12-3 or TRBV12-4 with TRBJ1-1; D unclear. V lost 2 bases, J lost 7 bases, and 8 bases lay in between. The CDR3 is made up of 12 amino acids.

The chain couples TRBV6-5 to TRBJ1-2; 11 bases are a match to TRBD1. Germline lookup yields CDR1 MNHEY and CDR2 SVGAGI. Trimming at V came to 8 bases and at J to 4 bases, leaving 3 bases not matched to a gene. The CDR3 contains 13 residues. The CDR3 DNA is TGTGCCAGCGGGACAGGGGGTTCCTATGGCTACACCTTC. Protein: CASGTGGSYGYTF.

The rearrangement joins TRBV7-2 to TRBJ2-3; 9 positions match TRBD2. This CDR3 spans 17 amino acids. Trimming removed 4 bases from V and 4 bases from J; junction bases left unmatched: 12. Germline CDR1 SGHTA, CDR2 FQGNSA. In DNA form, the CDR3 reads TGTGCCAGCAGCTCTATGACTAGCGGACCGACAGCAGATACGCAGTATTTT. Its protein is CASSSMTSGPTADTQYF.

This clone was recorded only once. The rearrangement uses TRBV27 and TRBJ2-2; 7 nucleotides align to TRBD1. Germline CDR1 MNHEY, CDR2 SMNVEV (reference sequence). V lost 6 bases, J lost 6 bases, and 16 bases stayed unmatched. The CDR3 consists of 17 residues. CDR3 sequence: CASSIEATGRIAGELFF. As DNA, the CDR3 is TGTGCCAGCAGCATTGAAGCGACAGGGCGGATCGCCGGGGAGCTGTTTTTT.

V and J are TRBV7-2 and TRBJ2-1, with 11 bases fitting TRBD2. With V trimmed by 1 base and J by 5 bases, 4 bases remained unmatched. There are 16 residues in the CDR3. CDR1 SGHTA and CDR2 FQGNSA come from the germline V gene. CDR3 bases: TGTGCCAGCAGCTTAGTGGTAGCGGGAGGGAACAATGAGCAGTTCTTC. Protein: CASSLVVAGGNNEQFF.

This chain uses TRBV5-1 with TRBJ1-2; D is perhaps TRBD1 (5 bases). CDR1 and CDR2 from the germline V gene are SGHRS and YFSETQ. The V end was cut by 0 bases, the J end by 3 bases, with 18 bases between. The CDR3 sequence is 17 residues long. Here the CDR3 DNA reads TGCGCCAGCAGCTTGGGACCCCTCGGGGGGGTGGACTATGGCTACACCTTC. This translates into CASSLGPLGGVDYGYTF.

This chain links TRBV7-2 with TRBJ2-7, with D possibly called TRBD1 or TRBD2 (5 bases each). Trimming took off 3 bases at V and 7 bases at J, with 16 bases between the two ends. Germline CDR1 is SGHTA and CDR2 is FQGNSA. The CDR3 totals 14 residues. This CDR3 reads CASSFPGTRMEQYF. The CDR3 region has the DNA TGTGCCAGCAGCTTTCCCGGGACCCGGATGGAGCAGTACTTC.

CDR3 nucleotide sequence: TGTGCCAGCAGCCCGAAAATGAGCTCACCCCTCCACTTT. This gives the protein CASSPKMSSPLHF. This sequence joins TRBV7-9 and TRBJ1-6; D call uncertain. CDR1 is SEHNR and CDR2 is FQNEAQ in the germline V gene (reference sequence). The CDR3 loop spans 13 amino acids. The ends were cut back, 5 bases at V and 10 bases at J, with 12 bases in the middle.

This clone was detected only a few times. The chain links TRBV5-8 to TRBJ1-2; D gene uncertain. CDR3 size: 12 residues. Germline CDR1 is SGHTS and CDR2 is YDEGEE. Trimming stripped 4 bases from V and 5 bases from J, with 9 bases between. The CDR3 region has the DNA TGTGCCAGCAGCCGTCGTACTTATGGCTACACCTTC. This codes for CASSRRTYGYTF.

This clone was counted a single time. The chain recombines TRBV2 with TRBJ1-3; 8 nucleotides match TRBD1. The CDR3 sequence is 15 residues long. Losses at the gene ends were 8 bases for V and 2 bases for J; bases not matched to a gene: 8. The V gene's germline CDR1 is SNHLY and CDR2 FYNNEI. CDR3 residues: CASLPQGAPGNTIYF. The CDR3 region has the DNA TGTGCCAGCCTCCCTCAGGGGGCGCCTGGAAACACCATATATTTT.

This chain uses TRBV7-2 with TRBJ2-7; 10 nucleotides match TRBD2. V gave up 4 bases and J gave up 3 bases; unmatched junction bases: 9. The germline V gene encodes CDR1 SGHTA and CDR2 FQGNSA. The CDR3 runs 16 residues. The CDR3 reads CASSYGPGLANYEQYF. The CDR3 coding sequence is TGTGCCAGCAGCTATGGCCCGGGACTAGCGAACTACGAGCAGTACTTC.

This clone was picked up one time. The chain combines TRBV5-1 with TRBJ2-7, with 9 bases fitting TRBD2. CDR3 length: 14 amino acids. V lost 5 bases, J lost 6 bases, and 9 bases stayed unmatched. Germline-derived CDR1 and CDR2 are SGHRS and YFSETQ. The CDR3 loop reads CASSPGTSPSEQYF. CDR3 bases: TGCGCCAGCAGTCCCGGGACTAGCCCCTCCGAGCAGTACTTC.

This chain links TRBV28 with TRBJ2-7, with 7 bases that match TRBD2. The CDR3 runs 14 residues. V lost 3 bases and J lost 6; bases outside the gene matches: 8. Germline V CDR1 and CDR2: MDHEN, SYDVKM. CDR3 sequence (DNA): TGTGCCAGCAGTTTGTGGAGGGAGGGAGGCGAGCAGTACTTC. This encodes CASSLWREGGEQYF. Full variable domain (outside the CDR3, taken from reference TRBV28 and TRBJ2-7): DVKVTQSSRYLVKRTGEKVFLECVQDMDHENMFWYRQDPGLGLRLIYFSYDVKMKEKGDIPEGYSVSREKKERFSLILESASTNQTSMYLCASSLWREGGEQYFGPGTRLTVT.

The sample holds one count of this clone. Here the CDR3 reads CASSPRQGPGELFF. The CDR3 DNA reads TGTGCCAGCTCACCCCGACAGGGCCCCGGGGAGCTGTTTTTT. The chain employs TRBV18 and TRBJ2-2; 7 nucleotides align to TRBD1. The CDR3 is 14 amino acids. The V gene end was trimmed by 3 bases and the J gene end by 6 bases; junction bases not matched to a gene: 4. The germline V gene encodes CDR1 KGHSH and CDR2 LQKENI.

The rearrangement uses TRBV5-4 and TRBJ1-2; TRBD1 aligns across 7 bases. Unmatched junction bases numbered 5, after V lost 4 bases and J lost 2 bases. The germline V gene has CDR1 SGHNT and CDR2 YYREEE (reference sequence). This CDR3 is 14 amino acids long. In DNA form, the CDR3 reads TGTGCCAGCAGCCCCCGGGACAGCAACTATGGCTACACCTTC. This sequence encodes CASSPRDSNYGYTF.